The present entry profiles one T cell receptor (beta chain) with its context. Clones were sequenced by immunoSEQ multiplex PCR, and TCRdb holds only the in-frame ones, with some missing. The sample shows about 75,000 clones, less than 90% of them seen only once. The V and J ends lost 4 bases and 0 bases respectively, with 13 bases between them. Germline CDR1 reads LNHDA; CDR2 reads SQIVND (reference sequence). This CDR3 region has 15 residues. The data were taken from a study of T cell clones after liver transplantation. Looking at the study overall: Pre-transplant mixed lymphocyte reactions yielded third-party-reactive TCRbeta sequences as comparators for graft-donor-reactive sequences.

J is TRBJ2-7 and V is TRBV19, with D possibly called TRBD1 or TRBD2 (5 bases each). Material: CD4+ T cells from blood, obtained less than 50 months after liver transplant. The origin of this receptor is a human patient who received a liver transplant. The T cells may partly be graft donor cells. The CDR3 reads CASSTSGTASYEQYF. DNA for the CDR3: TGTGCCAGTAGTACCTCCGGGACGGCCTCCTACGAGCAGTACTTC.